Described below is a single T cell receptor beta chain sequence and its context. The method was immunoSEQ multiplex PCR; TCRdb's version includes in-frame clones alone and lacks a portion of them. The profile shows over 300,000 clones, approximately 83% of them singletons. This sample stems from a study of blood T cell repertoires in COVID-19. Study context: Some COVID-19 samples were acute and others convalescent; all came from the United States, Italy and Spain.

Cohort placement rested on clinical history that participants reported themselves. Cohort 3 donors counted as recovered after two negative PCRs, clearance, or resolved symptoms. The TCR comes from a man aged 30 to 45 who had recovered from COVID-19. Sequencing used PBMCs or T cells enriched from blood (not recorded which).

The CDR3 DNA follows: TGTGCCAGCAGCCGTCGACAGGGCTCGCCGGAAGGCTACACCTTC. Protein product: CASSRRQGSPEGYTF. The chain joins TRBV6-5 to TRBJ1-2; 7 nucleotides align to TRBD1. Unmatched junction bases numbered 15, after V lost 6 bases and J lost 8 bases. The length of the CDR3 is 15 residues. From germline, CDR1 is MNHEY and CDR2 SVGAGI.